This passage covers 2 T cell receptor beta chains from one sample sequenced in a study of T cell changes during pregnancy in multiple sclerosis. Assay used: immunoSEQ multiplex PCR; TCRdb lists only in-frame clones, some missing. The sample carries around 60,000 clones, about nine tenths recorded once. The specimen comprised peripheral blood, sampled in the second trimester of pregnancy. The receptors were gathered from a female donor in good health, enrolled as a control in a pregnancy study.

The sample holds one count of this clone. The chain has TRBV6-5 and TRBJ2-5; TRBD1 might be the D (6 bases). V was trimmed by 10 bases and J by 1 base, leaving 13 bases between them. The CDR3 length is 13 residues. The germline CDR1 and CDR2 sequences are MNHEY and SVGAGI. For the CDR3, the DNA is TGTGCCACCTCCGGACAGCTCCAAGAGACCCAGTACTTC. Residues: CATSGQLQETQYF.

The chain employs TRBV6-5 and TRBJ1-3; the D gene is possibly TRBD1 (5 bases). The CDR3 is 13 residues long. The germline gives CDR1 MNHEY, CDR2 SVGAGI. Trimming pared 7 bases from V and 2 bases from J, leaving 9 bases between. The CDR3 DNA reads TGTGCCAGCAAGGGGTCTGCTGGAAACACCATATATTTT. It codes for CASKGSAGNTIYF.